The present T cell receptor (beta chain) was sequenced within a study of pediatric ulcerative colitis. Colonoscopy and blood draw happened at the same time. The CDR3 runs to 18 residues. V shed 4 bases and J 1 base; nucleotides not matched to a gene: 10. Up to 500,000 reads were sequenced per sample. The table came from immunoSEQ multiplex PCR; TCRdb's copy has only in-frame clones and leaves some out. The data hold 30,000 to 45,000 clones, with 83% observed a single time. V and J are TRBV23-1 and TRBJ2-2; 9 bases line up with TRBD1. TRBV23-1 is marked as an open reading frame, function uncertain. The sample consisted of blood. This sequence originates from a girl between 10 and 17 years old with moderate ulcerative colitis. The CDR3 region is CASSPMDRGIMNTGELFF. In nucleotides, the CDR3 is TGCGCCAGCAGTCCCATGGACAGGGGCATCATGAACACCGGGGAGCTGTTTTTT.